The 9 T cell receptor beta chains reported below all come from one sample, sequenced in a study of blood T cell repertoires in COVID-19. Using immunoSEQ multiplex PCR, the repertoire was profiled, and TCRdb retains in-frame clones only, with some absent. The sample has around 110,000 clones; over 70% are singletons. Material: peripheral blood. These receptors were taken from a woman between 65 and 79 years old with acute or convalescent COVID-19.

The chain carries TRBV21-1 and TRBJ1-6; the table's D gene call, TRBD1, was not cross checked with the DNA. TRBV21-1 is annotated as a pseudogene. The CDR3 is 15 residues long. For the CDR3, the DNA is TGTGCCAGCAGCCTCCGGGACAGTCATAATTCACCCCTCCACTTT. Translation gives CASSLRDSHNSPLHF.

CDR3 amino acids: CASRPIGTRETEQFF. The DNA of the CDR3 is TGTGCCAGCAGACCAATCGGGACTAGAGAGACTGAGCAGTTCTTC. This chain joins TRBV11-2 and TRBJ2-1; the match to TRBD2 covers 8 bases. V dropped 6 bases and J dropped 9; count of bases not matched to a gene: 13. Germline V gene lookup returns CDR1 SGHAT and CDR2 FQNNGV. The CDR3 totals 15 residues.

This clone is a singleton in its sample. This chain uses TRBV11-3 with TRBJ2-1; a possible D gene is TRBD2 (5 bases). Germline CDR1 and CDR2: SGHNT and YENEEA. The V and J ends lost 5 bases and 6 bases respectively, with 14 bases between them. The CDR3 is made up of 14 amino acids. CDR3 in amino acids: CASSPRTPPNEQFF. For the CDR3, the DNA is TGTGCCAGCAGCCCCCGGACTCCCCCCAATGAGCAGTTCTTC.

The chain links TRBV6-5 to TRBJ2-7; D possibly corresponds to TRBD1 (6 bases). The germline gives CDR1 MNHEY, CDR2 SVGAGI. CDR3 length: 13 amino acids. Trimming pared 10 bases from V and 1 base from J, leaving 14 bases between. CDR3 nucleotides: TGTGCCACGTACCGGGACAAGTCCTACGAGCAGTACTTC. Translation gives CATYRDKSYEQYF.

This clone was seen only once. The chain employs TRBV6-5 and TRBJ2-3, with TRBD2 as a possible D gene (6 bases). The ends were cut back, 7 bases at V and 6 bases at J, with 17 bases in the middle. The CDR3 spans 14 residues. Germline V gives CDR1 MNHEY, CDR2 SVGAGI. CDR3 coding DNA: TGTGCCAGCACGGGGCTAGCGCTTCAGGATACGCAGTATTTT. It specifies CASTGLALQDTQYF.

About this clone itself: The sample carries other DNA sequences with the same CDR3. The chain uses TRBV3-1 (or the pseudogene TRBV3-2) and TRBJ1-3, with no clear D. Germline loops: CDR1 LGHDT, CDR2 YNNKEL (reference sequence). The CDR3 loop spans 13 amino acids. The germline V and J ends were trimmed by 1 base and 4 bases, with 5 bases remaining between them. DNA for the CDR3: TGTGCCAGCAGCCAAGGGGCGGGAAACACCATATATTTT. As protein: CASSQGAGNTIYF.

The chain uses TRBV7-3 and TRBJ2-5; D may be TRBD2 (6 bases). This CDR3 has 14 residues. The germline CDR1 and CDR2 sequences are SGHTA and FQGTGA. The germline V and J ends were trimmed by 1 base and 7 bases, with 13 bases remaining between them. For the CDR3, the DNA is TGTGCCAGCAGCTTAATGGTGATGGAGGGGACCCAGTACTTC. As protein: CASSLMVMEGTQYF.

The chain joins TRBV10-3 to TRBJ2-7; 13 bases fit TRBD2. This CDR3 is built from 14 residues. Germline lookup yields CDR1 ENHRY and CDR2 SYGVKD. Losses at the gene ends were 6 bases for V and 4 bases for J; bases not matched to a gene: 3. CDR3 loop: CAISPGLAGYEQYF. The CDR3 DNA sequence: TGTGCCATCAGCCCGGGACTAGCGGGGTACGAGCAGTACTTC.

V gene TRBV19 combines with J gene TRBJ2-7; 8 positions agree with TRBD2. This CDR3 contains 16 residues. Trimming took 1 base from V and 0 from J; bases not matched to a gene: 5. Germline V gene lookup returns CDR1 LNHDA and CDR2 SQIVND (reference sequence). In nucleotides, the CDR3 is TGTGCCAGTAGTATAGGAAGAGCGGGGGACTCCTACGAGCAGTACTTC. Its protein is CASSIGRAGDSYEQYF.